The 22 T cell receptor beta chains in this list originate from one sample, sequenced in a study of PD-1 blockade in classical Hodgkin lymphoma. There was relapse after autologous stem cell transplantation in every patient, and there was variation in brentuximab vedotin exposure. This table comes from immunoSEQ multiplex PCR, and its TCRdb copy is limited to in-frame clones, with some not included. The data show roughly 16,000 clones, approximately 83% seen once. Material: peripheral blood mononuclear cells (PBMCs), obtained before the second cycle of nivolumab. These receptors all stem from a human donor with classical Hodgkin lymphoma.

The chain links TRBV19 to TRBJ1-5; weak D call: TRBD1 (5 bases). The germline V and J ends were trimmed by 3 bases and 6 bases, with 15 bases remaining between them. Germline V gene lookup returns CDR1 LNHDA and CDR2 SQIVND (reference sequence). The CDR3 sequence is 15 residues long. The CDR3 DNA reads TGTGCCAGTAGTATGGGGGACGGCCTCAGTCAGCCCCAGCATTTT. Translating it yields CASSMGDGLSQPQHF. The variable domain in full, with the rest retrieved from reference TRBV19 and TRBJ1-5, is DGGITQSPKYLFRKEGQNVTLSCEQNLNHDAMYWYRQDPGQGLRLIYYSQIVNDFQKGDIAEGYSVSREKKESFPLTVTSAQKNPTAFYLCASSMGDGLSQPQHFGDGTRLSIL.

The chain employs TRBV11-3 and TRBJ2-1; 7 bases align to TRBD2. The junction had 9 bases not matched to a gene; V was cut back by 0 bases and J by 7 bases. The CDR3 extends over 16 amino acids. Germline lookup yields CDR1 SGHNT and CDR2 YENEEA. In DNA, the CDR3 is TGTGCCAGCAGCTTAGAGGGGACTATTAGCGATAATGAGCAGTTCTTC. Translation: CASSLEGTISDNEQFF.

The chain uses TRBV11-3 and TRBJ1-1; tentative D call: TRBD1 (5 bases). Germline CDR1 reads SGHNT; CDR2 reads YENEEA. The V and J ends lost 8 bases and 4 bases respectively, with 17 bases between them. This CDR3 spans 14 amino acids. CDR3 region: CASGGSYGFTEAFF. CDR3 DNA: TGTGCCAGCGGGGGTTCCTATGGTTTCACTGAAGCTTTCTTT.

V is TRBV19 and J is TRBJ2-1; 12 bases line up with TRBD1. The trim removed 7 bases at V and 7 bases at J, leaving 11 bases unmatched. This CDR3 has 16 residues. Germline V gene lookup returns CDR1 LNHDA and CDR2 SQIVND (reference sequence). CDR3 protein: CASMKIRDRGRNEQFF. In DNA, the CDR3 is TGTGCCAGTATGAAAATCCGGGACAGGGGGCGAAATGAGCAGTTCTTC.

The chain couples TRBV6-5 to TRBJ2-7, with D hard to call. V gave up 6 bases and J gave up 4 bases, with 13 bases separating them. The CDR3 is 13 residues long. Looked up from germline, CDR1 is MNHEY and CDR2 is SVGAGI. The CDR3 here is CASSGPKSYEQYF. DNA for the CDR3: TGTGCCAGCAGCGGCCCGAAAAGTTACGAGCAGTACTTC.

The rearrangement joins TRBV11-2 to TRBJ2-7, with D uncertain. Germline V CDR1 and CDR2: SGHAT, FQNNGV. The CDR3 is made up of 12 amino acids. The V end lost 2 bases, the J end lost 3 bases, and 5 bases lay between the germline ends. CDR3: CASSLKYYEQYF. In DNA form, the CDR3 reads TGTGCCAGCAGCTTAAAGTACTACGAGCAGTACTTC.

This clone was detected once. The chain employs TRBV4-1 and TRBJ2-4; 8 bases match TRBD1. V shed 1 base and J 15 bases; nucleotides not matched to a gene: 11. The CDR3 extends over 14 amino acids. Germline V gene data show CDR1 as MGHRA and CDR2 as YSYEKL. CDR3 sequence reads: CASSQVDRGPSWYF. The CDR3 DNA reads TGCGCCAGCAGCCAAGTTGACAGGGGCCCAAGTTGGTACTTC.

The rearrangement links TRBV5-1 to TRBJ2-5; 8 bases are shared with TRBD1. Trimming cost V 4 bases and J 4 bases; bases outside gene matches: 9. There are 15 residues in the CDR3. Germline values: CDR1 SGHRS, CDR2 YFSETQ. CDR3 nucleotide sequence: TGCGCCAGCAGCCCCGACAGGGGTTTGACAGAGACCCAGTACTTC. Residues: CASSPDRGLTETQYF.

This rearrangement joins TRBV14 to TRBJ1-6; D may be TRBD1 (5 bases). Germline assignment: CDR1 SGHDN and CDR2 FVKESK. The CDR3 runs 15 residues. Trimming left V 6 bases short and J 6 bases short, with 15 bases between. Here the CDR3 DNA reads TGTGCCAGCAGTAAATGGGACCTCCTTAATTCACCCCTCCACTTT. It codes for CASSKWDLLNSPLHF.

The chain combines TRBV19 with TRBJ2-1; TRBD2 matches 11 bases. The length of the CDR3 is 15 residues. V dropped 3 bases and J dropped 7; count of bases not matched to a gene: 5. CDR1 and CDR2 (germline): LNHDA, SQIVND (reference sequence). CDR3 protein: CASSISGRAANEQFF. The CDR3 DNA sequence: TGTGCCAGTAGTATTAGCGGGAGGGCCGCGAATGAGCAGTTCTTC.

The chain recombines TRBV19 with TRBJ1-3, with a tentative D call TRBD1 (6 bases). CDR3 length: 13 residues. Deletions cut 8 bases from V and 4 bases from J, with 12 bases between. Germline V gives CDR1 LNHDA, CDR2 SQIVND (reference sequence). The CDR3 protein is CASSTGLGNTIYF. Written as DNA, the CDR3 is TGTGCCAGTTCTACAGGGTTAGGAAACACCATATATTTT.

This rearrangement joins TRBV5-1 to TRBJ2-5; 8 bases match TRBD1. Germline CDR1 reads SGHRS; CDR2 reads YFSETQ. V shed 2 bases and J 2 bases; nucleotides not matched to a gene: 5. This CDR3 region has 15 residues. CDR3 in amino acids: CASSLGQGSQETQYF. The CDR3 DNA follows: TGCGCCAGCAGCTTAGGACAGGGCTCACAAGAGACCCAGTACTTC. Supplemented by reference TRBV5-1 and TRBJ2-5, the full variable domain reads KAGVTQTPRYLIKTRGQQVTLSCSPISGHRSVSWYQQTPGQGLQFLFEYFSETQRNKGNFPGRFSGRQFSNSRSEMNVSTLELGDSALYLCASSLGQGSQETQYFGPGTRLLVL.

Relative to its sample, this clone is medium-sized. The rearrangement joins TRBV4-2 to TRBJ1-5; unclear D gene. The CDR3 length is 11 residues. Trimming removed 8 bases at V and 3 bases at J, with 5 bases between. The germline gives CDR1 LGHNA, CDR2 YNFKEQ. The CDR3 loop reads CASGINQPQHF. The CDR3 bases are TGTGCCAGCGGTATCAATCAGCCCCAGCATTTT.

In DNA form, the CDR3 reads TGCGCCAGCAGACGACAGGAGTATGAAAAACTGTTTTTT. Translated: CASRRQEYEKLFF. The chain links TRBV10-2 to TRBJ1-4; tentative D call: TRBD1 (6 bases). CDR1 WSHSY and CDR2 SAAADI come from the germline V gene. The CDR3 contains 13 residues. V shed 6 bases and J shed 6 bases, with 11 bases lying between them.

The sample holds a few counts of this clone. The chain has TRBV6-5 and TRBJ1-1; no firm D call. Germline V gene lookup returns CDR1 MNHEY and CDR2 SVGAGI. This CDR3 has 15 residues. Trimming took off 6 bases at V and 4 bases at J, with 18 bases between the two ends. This CDR3 is CASSRLPGRSTEAFF. CDR3 nucleotide sequence: TGTGCCAGCAGCCGACTCCCAGGCAGGAGCACTGAAGCTTTCTTT.

This clone was observed a few times. The chain couples TRBV6-1 to TRBJ1-1, with a possible D match to TRBD1 (5 bases). The CDR3 is 13 residues long. CDR1 and CDR2 from the germline V gene are MNHNS and SASEGT. The germline V and J ends were trimmed by 8 bases and 2 bases, with 12 bases remaining between them. The CDR3 bases are TGTGCCAGCTCCGGGGGGATAAACACTGAAGCTTTCTTT. It encodes CASSGGINTEAFF.

This chain links TRBV7-6 with TRBJ2-2, with 7 bases identical to TRBD1. CDR1 and CDR2 (germline): SGHVS, FNYEAQ. This CDR3 has 17 amino acids. Trimming removed 3 bases from V and 1 base from J; junction bases left unmatched: 8. CDR3 nucleotide sequence: TGTGCCAGCAGCTTCTCCCGAGACAGGGAGAACACCGGGGAGCTGTTTTTT. This codes for CASSFSRDRENTGELFF.

The chain uses TRBV6-5 and TRBJ1-3; D is unclear. In germline, CDR1 is MNHEY, CDR2 SVGAGI. Trimming pared 0 bases from V and 0 bases from J, leaving 3 bases between. This CDR3 is 14 amino acids long. The CDR3, as DNA: TGTGCCAGCAGTTACTCGAGCTCTGGAAACACCATATATTTT. Translating gives CASSYSSSGNTIYF.

This clone was found a few times. The chain has TRBV11-2 and TRBJ2-7, with 9 bases aligning to TRBD1. The J segment lost 5 bases and the V segment lost 3 bases, leaving 5 bases of the junction unmatched. This CDR3 region has 14 residues. Germline CDR1 is SGHAT and CDR2 is FQNNGV. The CDR3 loop reads CASSFGTGLNEQYF. DNA of the CDR3: TGTGCCAGCAGCTTCGGGACAGGGTTAAACGAGCAGTACTTC.

This clone is deemed medium-sized (0.01 to 0.1%). CDR3 nucleotides: TGCGCCAGCAGTGAAGGTTACGGGACTGGGGTTTCCGAGCAGTACTTC. It is translated as CASSEGYGTGVSEQYF. The chain is built from TRBV10-2 and TRBJ2-7, with a possible D match to TRBD2 (6 bases). Trimming cost V 3 bases and J 6 bases, with 21 bases left between them. This CDR3 has 16 residues. The germline CDR1 and CDR2 sequences are WSHSY and SAAADI.

The chain couples TRBV6-4 to TRBJ1-3, with unresolved D. Trimming removed 6 bases from V and 2 bases from J, with 14 bases in between. Germline assignment: CDR1 MRHNA and CDR2 SNTAGT. The CDR3 is 15 amino acids. The CDR3 loop reads CASSERAETGNTIYF. The CDR3 coding sequence is TGTGCCAGCAGCGAACGGGCGGAAACTGGAAACACCATATATTTT.

This clone came up a few times. The gene calls are TRBV19 and TRBJ2-1, with 7 bases aligning to TRBD1. The CDR3 contains 11 residues. V was clipped by 6 bases and J by 10 bases; unmatched bases: 3. Germline V gene lookup returns CDR1 LNHDA and CDR2 SQIVND (reference sequence). The CDR3 sequence: CASRTGQEQFF. CDR3 coding DNA: TGTGCCAGTAGAACGGGACAGGAGCAGTTCTTC. Complete variable domain (other parts from reference TRBV19 and TRBJ2-1): DGGITQSPKYLFRKEGQNVTLSCEQNLNHDAMYWYRQDPGQGLRLIYYSQIVNDFQKGDIAEGYSVSREKKESFPLTVTSAQKNPTAFYLCASRTGQEQFFGPGTRLTVL.